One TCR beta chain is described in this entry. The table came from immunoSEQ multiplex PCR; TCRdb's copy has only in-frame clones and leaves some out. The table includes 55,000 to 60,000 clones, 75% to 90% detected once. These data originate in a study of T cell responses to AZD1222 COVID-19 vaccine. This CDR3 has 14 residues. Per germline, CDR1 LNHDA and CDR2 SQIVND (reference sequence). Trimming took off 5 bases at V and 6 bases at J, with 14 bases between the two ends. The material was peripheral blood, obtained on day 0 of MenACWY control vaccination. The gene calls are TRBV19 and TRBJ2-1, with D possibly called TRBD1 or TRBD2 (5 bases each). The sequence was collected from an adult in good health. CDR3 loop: CASSHGGIFNEQFF. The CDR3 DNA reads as TGTGCCAGTAGTCATGGGGGTATATTCAATGAGCAGTTCTTC.